This record concerns one TCR beta chain sequence. The antigen is unknown. The record originates from a study of post-analysis software for immune sequencing data. CDR1 and CDR2 (germline): ENHRY, SYGVKD. The CDR3 covers 13 residues. Unique molecular identifiers were built into the TCR beta cDNA libraries. T cells numbering roughly 1 to 10 million yielded 500,000 or so cDNA molecules. A single record per CDR3 protein comes from TCRdb applying MiXCR to the PCR reads. This repertoire shows about 760,000 distinct CDR3 sequences, 25% to 30% found once; its top ten account for approximately 0.6%. Study-level points and caveats: When compared against controls, multiple sclerosis patients showed significantly lower normalized Chao1 diversity. F measure showed strong co-clustering of same-batch samples. Controls showed lower frequencies than patients for roughly five TRBV segments, and TRBV5-6, TRBV5-1 and TRBV20-1 were among these.

This clonotype was sampled from a girl aged 10-17 years with multiple sclerosis. Sequencing was carried out using blood. The J gene is TRBJ2-7, the V gene TRBV10-3, with a weak D call TRBD1 (6 bases). The closer fit of TRBJ2-5 to the DNA end suggests the J call may be wrong. The CDR3 region is CAIRRTEGETQYF. In DNA form, the CDR3 reads TGTGCCATCCGCCGGACAGAAGGAGAGACCCAGTACTTC.